The source of this TCR beta chain is a study of monozygotic twins with inflammatory bowel disease. General observations from the study: With others, IBD patients shared fewer clonotypes than healthy twins did, especially with disease activity.

A remark on this clonotype: Its antigen remains unidentified.

Each of the TCR libraries took 3500 ng of total RNA. Investigators made cDNA in eight separate reactions per sample. Each UMI, carrying a 6-nucleotide sample barcode, came from template switching. With the 5' RACE reads reprocessed, TCRdb shows one record per CDR3 protein and no DNA. The listing contains about 210,000 distinct CDR3 sequences. The CDR3 has 14 amino acids. Germline CDR1 SGHRS, CDR2 YFSETQ. The gene calls are TRBV5-1 and TRBJ2-7; there is no DNA to check the TCRdb D call of TRBD1. This sequence originates from a human donor with ulcerative colitis or Crohn's disease, or a healthy co-twin of an affected twin (not recorded which). Material for sequencing was blood. CDR3 sequence: CASSGGHSAYEQYF.